The sequence of this T cell receptor (beta chain) was determined in a study of CD8 T cells in ankylosing spondylitis. Germline V gives CDR1 SEHNR, CDR2 FQNEAQ (reference sequence). The CDR3 is 13 amino acids. On this clonotype: Antigen unknown. A much larger clone differs from this one at a single base, so this may be a read error.

Overall study findings and caveats: Blood of patients with ankylosing spondylitis appeared to be characterized by a TCR beta motif of fewer than 10 highly homologous variants. Disease-linked clones were reportedly significantly enriched in matched ankylosing spondylitis synovial fluid.

Preparation of TCR beta libraries was done by quantitative 5'-RACE with molecular barcodes. TCRdb reanalysed the 5' RACE reads using MiXCR and keeps one entry per CDR3 protein. Of roughly 97,000 distinct CDR3 sequences in the sample, 7.5% to 9% were seen once. Source material: blood, either unsorted or a sorted T cell fraction (not recorded which). The chain links TRBV7-9 to TRBJ2-1, with 10 bases aligning to TRBD2. The source of this sequence is a male donor with ankylosing spondylitis or in good health (not recorded which). This chain's CDR3 is CTSTLAGVGEQFF. CDR3 nucleotides: TGTACCAGCACCCTAGCGGGAGTAGGTGAGCAGTTCTTC.